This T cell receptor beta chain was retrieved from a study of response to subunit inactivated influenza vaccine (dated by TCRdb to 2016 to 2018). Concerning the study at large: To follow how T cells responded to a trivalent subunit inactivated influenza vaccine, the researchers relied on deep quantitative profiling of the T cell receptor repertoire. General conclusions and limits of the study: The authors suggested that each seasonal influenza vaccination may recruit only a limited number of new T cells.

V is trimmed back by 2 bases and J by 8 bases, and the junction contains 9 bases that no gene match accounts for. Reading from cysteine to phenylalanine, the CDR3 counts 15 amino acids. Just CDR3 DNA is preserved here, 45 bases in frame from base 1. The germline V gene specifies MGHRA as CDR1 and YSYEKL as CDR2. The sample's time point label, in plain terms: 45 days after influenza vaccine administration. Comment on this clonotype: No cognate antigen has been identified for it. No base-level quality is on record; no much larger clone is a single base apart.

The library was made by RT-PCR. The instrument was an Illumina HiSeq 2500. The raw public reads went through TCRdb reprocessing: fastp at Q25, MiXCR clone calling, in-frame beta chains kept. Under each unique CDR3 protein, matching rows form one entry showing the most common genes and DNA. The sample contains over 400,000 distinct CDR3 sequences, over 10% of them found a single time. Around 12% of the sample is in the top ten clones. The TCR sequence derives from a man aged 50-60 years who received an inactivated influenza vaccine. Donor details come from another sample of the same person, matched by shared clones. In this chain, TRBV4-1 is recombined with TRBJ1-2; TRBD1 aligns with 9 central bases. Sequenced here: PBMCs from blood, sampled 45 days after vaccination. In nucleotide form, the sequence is TGCGCCAGCAGCCAACTGACCGGGACAGGGATCGGCTACACCTTC. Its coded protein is CASSQLTGTGIGYTF.